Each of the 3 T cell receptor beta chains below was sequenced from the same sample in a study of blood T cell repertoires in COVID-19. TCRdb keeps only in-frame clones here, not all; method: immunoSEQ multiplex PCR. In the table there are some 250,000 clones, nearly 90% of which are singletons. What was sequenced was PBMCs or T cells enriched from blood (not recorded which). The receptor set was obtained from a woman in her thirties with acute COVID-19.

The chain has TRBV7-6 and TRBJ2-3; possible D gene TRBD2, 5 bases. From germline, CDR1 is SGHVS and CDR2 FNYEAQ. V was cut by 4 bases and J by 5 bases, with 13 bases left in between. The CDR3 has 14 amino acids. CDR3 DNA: TGTGCCAGCAGCTCCCGCCGTCGGGGAGATACGCAGTATTTT. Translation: CASSSRRRGDTQYF.

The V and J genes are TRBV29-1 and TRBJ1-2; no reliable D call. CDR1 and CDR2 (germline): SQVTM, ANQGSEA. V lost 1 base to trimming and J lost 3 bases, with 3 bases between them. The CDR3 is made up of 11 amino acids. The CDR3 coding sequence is TGCAGCGTTGAAGCTCACTATGGCTACACCTTC. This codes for CSVEAHYGYTF.

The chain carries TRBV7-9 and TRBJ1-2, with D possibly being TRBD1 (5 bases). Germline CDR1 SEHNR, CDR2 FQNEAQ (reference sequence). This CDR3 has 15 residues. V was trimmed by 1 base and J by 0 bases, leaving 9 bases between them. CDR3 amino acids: CASSLVGEANYGYTF. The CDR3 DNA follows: TGTGCCAGCAGCTTAGTAGGGGAAGCTAACTATGGCTACACCTTC.